Following are 8 T cell receptor beta chains from one sample sequenced in a study of OX40 agonist ivuxolimab in advanced cancers. Libraries were prepared by immunoSEQ multiplex PCR; TCRdb keeps only in-frame clonotypes and omits some of them. The data show about 64,000 clones, roughly 80% seen once. The source material was CD4+ or CD8+ T cells sorted from blood, sampled in a trial of the OX40 agonist ivuxolimab. These TCRs come from an adult with an advanced solid tumor such as melanoma, head and neck, liver or kidney cancer.

This sequence joins TRBV9 and TRBJ2-3; TRBD1 agrees at 7 bases. This CDR3 has 15 amino acids. Germline V gives CDR1 SGDLS, CDR2 YYNGEE. V was pared by 0 bases and J by 2 bases, with 3 bases of the junction left unmatched. This chain's CDR3 is CASSVGGTATDTQYF. The DNA of the CDR3 is TGTGCCAGCAGCGTAGGTGGGACAGCCACAGATACGCAGTATTTT. Based on the CDR3 plus reference TRBV9 and TRBJ2-3, the full variable domain is DSGVTQTPKHLITATGQRVTLRCSPRSGDLSVYWYQQSLDQGLQFLIQYYNGEERAKGNILERFSAQQFPDLHSELNLSSLELGDSALYFCASSVGGTATDTQYFGPGTRLTVL.

The chain carries TRBV11-3 and TRBJ2-1, with D perhaps TRBD1 or TRBD2 (6 bases each). V was shortened by 7 bases and J by 7 bases, with 20 bases between the two germline ends. The germline V gene encodes CDR1 SGHNT and CDR2 YENEEA. CDR3 size: 15 residues. CDR3 sequence reads: CASKQGGRRGNEQFF. The CDR3 DNA reads as TGTGCCAGCAAACAGGGAGGACGGAGAGGTAATGAGCAGTTCTTC.

The chain links TRBV29-1 to TRBJ1-1; possibly TRBD1 for D (6 bases). CDR1 and CDR2 from the germline V gene are SQVTM and ANQGSEA. CDR3 length equals 13 residues. The ends were cut back, 3 bases at V and 7 bases at J, with 15 bases in the middle. CDR3 sequence reads: CSVDQGRGGEAFF. The CDR3 bases are TGCAGCGTTGACCAGGGGCGAGGGGGTGAAGCTTTCTTT.

This chain connects TRBV11-2 to TRBJ2-2; D gene unclear. The CDR3 sequence is 16 residues long. Trimming pared 5 bases from V and 0 bases from J, leaving 13 bases between. Germline V gene lookup returns CDR1 SGHAT and CDR2 FQNNGV. The CDR3 bases are TGTGCCAGCAGCCAGTCGGCACTACCGAACACCGGGGAGCTGTTTTTT. Amino acids: CASSQSALPNTGELFF.

In this sample, this clone turned up once. The genes are TRBV4-1 and TRBJ1-5; no reliable D call. Germline V gene lookup returns CDR1 MGHRA and CDR2 YSYEKL. The ends were cut back, 2 bases at V and 2 bases at J, with 13 bases in the middle. CDR3 length: 16 residues. CDR3 nucleotide sequence: TGCGCCAGCAGCCAATCTGTTTTCGAGGGCAATCAGCCCCAGCATTTT. It yields the protein CASSQSVFEGNQPQHF.

The CDR3 coding sequence is TGTGCCAGCAGTCGGGCTGGCGGAAACACCATATATTTT. It is translated as CASSRAGGNTIYF. V and J are TRBV5-5 and TRBJ1-3; D remains ambiguous. The germline V gene has CDR1 SGHKS and CDR2 YYEKEE (reference sequence). The CDR3 runs 13 residues. With 5 bases removed from V and 4 bases from J, the gap between germline ends came to 10 bases.

For the CDR3, the DNA is TGTGCCAGCAGCTTACGACTCCTTGGACCCTACGAGCAGTACTTC. Its translation: CASSLRLLGPYEQYF. The chain is built from TRBV13 and TRBJ2-7, with no clear D. Looked up from germline, CDR1 is PRHDT and CDR2 is FYEKMQ (reference sequence). The CDR3 runs 15 residues. V shed 2 bases and J shed 2 bases, with 13 bases lying between them. The whole variable domain, remainder taken from reference TRBV13 and TRBJ2-7, is AAGVIQSPRHLIKEKRETATLKCYPIPRHDTVYWYQQGPGQDPQFLISFYEKMQSDKGSIPDRFSAQQFSDYHSELNMSSLELGDSALYFCASSLRLLGPYEQYFGPGTRLTVT.

This chain connects TRBV5-1 to TRBJ2-3; 8 bases are a match to TRBD2. The junction had 6 bases not matched to a gene; V was cut back by 5 bases and J by 4 bases. The CDR3 contains 14 residues. Looked up from germline, CDR1 is SGHRS and CDR2 is YFSETQ. CDR3: CASSFLAGSDTQYF. The CDR3 bases are TGCGCCAGCAGTTTCCTAGCGGGTTCAGATACGCAGTATTTT.